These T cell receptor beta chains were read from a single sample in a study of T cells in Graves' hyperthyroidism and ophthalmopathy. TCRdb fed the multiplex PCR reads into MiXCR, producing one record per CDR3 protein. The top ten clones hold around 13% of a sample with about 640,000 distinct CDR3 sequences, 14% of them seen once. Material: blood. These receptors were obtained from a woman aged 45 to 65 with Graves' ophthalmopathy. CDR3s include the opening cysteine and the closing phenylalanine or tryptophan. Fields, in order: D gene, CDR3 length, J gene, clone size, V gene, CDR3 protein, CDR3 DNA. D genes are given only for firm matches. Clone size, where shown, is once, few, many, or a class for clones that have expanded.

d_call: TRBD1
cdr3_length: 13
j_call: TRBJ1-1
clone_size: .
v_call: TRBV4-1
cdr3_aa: CASSQQDRGRAFF
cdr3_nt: TGCGCCAGCAGCCAACAAGACAGGGGAAGAGCTTTCTTT

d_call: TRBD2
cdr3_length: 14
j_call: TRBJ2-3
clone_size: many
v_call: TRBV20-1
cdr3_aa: CSAPASGVTDTQYF
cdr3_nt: TGCAGTGCTCCTGCTAGCGGGGTCACAGATACGCAGTATTTT

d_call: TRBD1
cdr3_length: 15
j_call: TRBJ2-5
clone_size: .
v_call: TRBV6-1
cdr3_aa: CASSPTGGWQETQYF
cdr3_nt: TGTGCCAGCAGCCCGACAGGGGGTTGGCAAGAGACCCAGTACTTC

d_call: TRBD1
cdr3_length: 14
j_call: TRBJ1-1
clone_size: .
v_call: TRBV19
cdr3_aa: CASSIGGQGTEAFF
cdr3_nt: TGTGCCAGTAGTATAGGGGGACAGGGAACTGAAGCTTTCTTT

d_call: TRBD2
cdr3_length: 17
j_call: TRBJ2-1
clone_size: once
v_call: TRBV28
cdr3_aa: CASSSHLAGKSYNEQFF
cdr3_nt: TGTGCCAGCAGTTCCCACTTAGCGGGAAAATCCTACAATGAGCAGTTCTTC

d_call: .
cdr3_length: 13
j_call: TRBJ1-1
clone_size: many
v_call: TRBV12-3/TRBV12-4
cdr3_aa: CASSSWINTEAFF
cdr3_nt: TGTGCCAGCAGTTCTTGGATTAACACTGAAGCTTTCTTT

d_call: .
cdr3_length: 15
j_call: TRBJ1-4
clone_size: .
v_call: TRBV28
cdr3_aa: CASSLGRVGYEKLFF
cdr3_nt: TGTGCCAGCAGTTTAGGTCGGGTTGGATATGAAAAACTGTTTTTT

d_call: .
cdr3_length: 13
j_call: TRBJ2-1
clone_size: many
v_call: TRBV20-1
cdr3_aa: CSGGISSYNEQFF
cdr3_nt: TGCAGTGGAGGGATTAGCTCCTACAATGAGCAGTTCTTC

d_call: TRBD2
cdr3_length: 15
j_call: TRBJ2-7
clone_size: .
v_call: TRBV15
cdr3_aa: CATSRGTSAGYEQYF
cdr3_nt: TGTGCCACCAGCAGAGGGACTAGCGCCGGGTACGAGCAGTACTTC

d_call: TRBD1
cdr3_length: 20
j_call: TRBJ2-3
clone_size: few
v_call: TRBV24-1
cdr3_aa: CATSGYRGRSGPSISDTQYF
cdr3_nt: TGTGCCACCAGTGGCTACAGGGGGAGGTCTGGTCCCTCGATCTCAGATACGCAGTATTTT

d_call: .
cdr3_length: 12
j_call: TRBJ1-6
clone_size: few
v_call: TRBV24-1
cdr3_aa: CATSDFVSPLHF
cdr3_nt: TGTGCCACCAGTGATTTTGTGTCACCCCTCCACTTT

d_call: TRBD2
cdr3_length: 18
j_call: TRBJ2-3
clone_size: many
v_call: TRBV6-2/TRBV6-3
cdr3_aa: CASSAPSGLAGSTDTQYF
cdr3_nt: TGTGCCAGCAGTGCCCCGTCCGGACTAGCGGGTAGCACAGATACGCAGTATTTT

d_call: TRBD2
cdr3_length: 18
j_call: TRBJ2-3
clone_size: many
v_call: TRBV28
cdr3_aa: CATRRMGLAGPSTDTQYF
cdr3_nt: TGTGCCACCCGGCGAATGGGACTAGCGGGACCTAGCACAGATACGCAGTATTTT

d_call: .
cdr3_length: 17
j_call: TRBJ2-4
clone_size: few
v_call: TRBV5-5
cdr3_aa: CASSFSGRQLAKNIQYF
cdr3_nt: TGTGCCAGCAGCTTCTCCGGACGCCAACTAGCCAAAAACATTCAGTACTTC

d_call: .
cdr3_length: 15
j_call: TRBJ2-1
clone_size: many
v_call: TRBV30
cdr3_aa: CAWSVGASSYNEQFF
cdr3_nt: TGTGCCTGGAGTGTAGGGGCGAGCTCCTACAATGAGCAGTTCTTC

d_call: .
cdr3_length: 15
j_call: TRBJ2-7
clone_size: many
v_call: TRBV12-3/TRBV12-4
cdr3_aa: CASRETGDGVYEQYF
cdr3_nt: TGTGCCAGCAGAGAAACAGGTGACGGGGTCTACGAGCAGTACTTC

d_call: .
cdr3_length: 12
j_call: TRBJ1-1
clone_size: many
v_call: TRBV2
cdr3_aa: CASSGGLTEAFF
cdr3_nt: TGTGCCAGCAGTGGGGGGCTCACTGAAGCTTTCTTT

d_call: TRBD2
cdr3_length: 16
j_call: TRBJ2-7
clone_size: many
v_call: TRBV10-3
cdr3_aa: CAISESGAGGVYEQYF
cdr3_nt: TGTGCCATCAGTGAGTCGGGAGCGGGAGGGGTCTACGAGCAGTACTTC

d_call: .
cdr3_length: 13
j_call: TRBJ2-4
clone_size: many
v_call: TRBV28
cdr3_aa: CASSRIRGNIQYF
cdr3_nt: TGTGCCAGCAGCAGAATTCGGGGGAACATTCAGTACTTC

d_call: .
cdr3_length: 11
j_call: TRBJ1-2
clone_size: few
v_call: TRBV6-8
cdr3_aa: CASSPGPGGTF
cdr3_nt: TGTGCCAGCAGCCCCGGACCGGGGGGCACCTTC

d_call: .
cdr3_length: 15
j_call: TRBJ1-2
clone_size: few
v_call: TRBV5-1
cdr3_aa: CASSPQGQPVRGYTF
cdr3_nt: TGCGCCAGCAGCCCCCAGGGACAACCAGTAAGAGGCTACACCTTC

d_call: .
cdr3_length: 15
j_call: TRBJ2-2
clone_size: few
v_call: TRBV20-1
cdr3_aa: CSVHTGYLNTGELFF
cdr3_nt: TGCAGTGTCCATACCGGATACTTAAACACCGGGGAGCTGTTTTTT

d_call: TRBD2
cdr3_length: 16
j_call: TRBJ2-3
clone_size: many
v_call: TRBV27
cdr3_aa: CASSTTRLAGVVTQYF
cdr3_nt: TGTGCCAGCAGTACCACCAGACTAGCGGGAGTGGTCACGCAGTATTTT

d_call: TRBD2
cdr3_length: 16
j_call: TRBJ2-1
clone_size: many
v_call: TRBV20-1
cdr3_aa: CSAERSGSGSYNEQFF
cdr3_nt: TGCAGTGCTGAGAGAAGCGGGAGTGGCTCCTACAATGAGCAGTTCTTC

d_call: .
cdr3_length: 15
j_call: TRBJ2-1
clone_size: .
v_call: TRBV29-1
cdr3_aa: CSVEKPGTAGYEQFF
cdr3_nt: TGCAGCGTTGAAAAACCCGGGACGGCAGGCTACGAGCAGTTCTTC

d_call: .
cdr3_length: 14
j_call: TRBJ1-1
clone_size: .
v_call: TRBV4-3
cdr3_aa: CASSQDSRNTEAFF
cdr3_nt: TGCGCCAGCAGCCAAGATTCGAGGAACACTGAAGCTTTCTTT

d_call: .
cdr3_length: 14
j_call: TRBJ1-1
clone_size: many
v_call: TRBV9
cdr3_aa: CASSVTTIGDEAFF
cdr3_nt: TGTGCCAGCAGCGTGACAACTATTGGGGATGAAGCTTTCTTT

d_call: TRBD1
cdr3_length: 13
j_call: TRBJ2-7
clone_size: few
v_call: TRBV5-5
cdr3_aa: CASSIGQVYEQYF
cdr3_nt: TGTGCCAGCAGCATCGGACAGGTCTACGAGCAGTACTTC

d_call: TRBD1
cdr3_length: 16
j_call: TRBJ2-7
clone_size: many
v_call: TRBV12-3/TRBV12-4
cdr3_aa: CASSKTGTGKGYEQYF
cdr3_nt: TGTGCCAGCAGCAAGACCGGGACAGGGAAGGGGTACGAGCAGTACTTC

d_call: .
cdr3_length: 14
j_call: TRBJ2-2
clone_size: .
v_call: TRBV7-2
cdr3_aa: CASGRGKNTGELFF
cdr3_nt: TGTGCCAGCGGGCGCGGGAAGAACACCGGGGAGCTGTTTTTT

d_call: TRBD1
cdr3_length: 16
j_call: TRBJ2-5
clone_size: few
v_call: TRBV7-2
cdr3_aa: CASSSEGTGLQETQYF
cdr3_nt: TGTGCCAGCAGCTCAGAAGGGACAGGGCTACAAGAGACCCAGTACTTC

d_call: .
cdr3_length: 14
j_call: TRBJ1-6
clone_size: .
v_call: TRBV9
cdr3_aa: CASSPDTYNSPLHF
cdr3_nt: TGTGCCAGCAGCCCAGACACCTATAATTCACCCCTCCACTTT

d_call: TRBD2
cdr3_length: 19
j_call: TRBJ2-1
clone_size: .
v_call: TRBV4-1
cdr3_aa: CASSDSERASGRALNEQFF
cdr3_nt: TGCGCCAGCAGCGACAGCGAAAGGGCTAGCGGGAGGGCCCTCAATGAGCAGTTCTTC

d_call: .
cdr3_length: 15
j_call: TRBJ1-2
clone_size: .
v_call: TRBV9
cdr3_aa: CASSAGQGPNYGYTF
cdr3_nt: TGTGCCAGCTCGGCCGGCCAGGGCCCGAACTATGGCTACACCTTC

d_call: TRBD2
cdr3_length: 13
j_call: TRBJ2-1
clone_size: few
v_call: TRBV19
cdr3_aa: CASKTSAYNEQFF
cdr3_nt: TGTGCCAGCAAGACTAGCGCCTACAATGAGCAGTTCTTC

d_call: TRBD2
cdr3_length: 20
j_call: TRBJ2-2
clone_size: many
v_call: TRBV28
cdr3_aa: CASSQNSLLALVGSAGELFF
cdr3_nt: TGTGCCAGCAGTCAAAACTCCCTACTAGCGCTCGTGGGATCAGCCGGGGAGCTGTTTTTT

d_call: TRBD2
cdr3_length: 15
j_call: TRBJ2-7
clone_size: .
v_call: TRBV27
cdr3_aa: CASSLRSGGFHEQYF
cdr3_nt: TGTGCCAGCAGTTTAAGGTCGGGAGGGTTCCACGAGCAGTACTTC

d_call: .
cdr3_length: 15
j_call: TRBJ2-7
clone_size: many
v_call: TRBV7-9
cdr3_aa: CASRPGGGRRNEQYF
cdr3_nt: TGTGCCAGCAGACCAGGGGGCGGGAGAAGGAACGAGCAGTACTTC

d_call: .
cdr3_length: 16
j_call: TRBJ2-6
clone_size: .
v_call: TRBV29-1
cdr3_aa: CSVVWDGVSGANVLTF
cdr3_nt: TGCAGCGTTGTTTGGGACGGAGTCTCTGGGGCCAACGTCCTGACTTTC

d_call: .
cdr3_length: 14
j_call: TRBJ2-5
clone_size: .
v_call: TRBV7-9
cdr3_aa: CASSYLRGNSKQYF
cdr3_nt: TGTGCCAGCAGCTACCTTCGTGGGAACTCAAAACAGTACTTC

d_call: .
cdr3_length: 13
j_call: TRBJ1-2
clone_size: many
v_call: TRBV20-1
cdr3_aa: CSARDQGDYGYTF
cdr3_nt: TGCAGTGCTAGAGATCAAGGGGACTATGGCTACACCTTC

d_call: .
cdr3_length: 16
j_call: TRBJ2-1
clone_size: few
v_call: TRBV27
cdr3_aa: CASSLSPSVAYNEQFF
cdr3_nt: TGTGCCAGCAGTTTATCGCCTAGCGTGGCATACAATGAGCAGTTCTTC

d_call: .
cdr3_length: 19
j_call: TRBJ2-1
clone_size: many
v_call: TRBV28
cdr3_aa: CASSWQRSGTQRSYNEQFF
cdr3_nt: TGTGCCAGCAGTTGGCAAAGATCCGGGACACAACGCTCCTACAATGAGCAGTTCTTC

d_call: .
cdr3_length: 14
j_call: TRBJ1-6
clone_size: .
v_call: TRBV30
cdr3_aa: CAWSVDQTYSPLHF
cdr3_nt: TGTGCCTGGAGTGTCGACCAAACCTATTCACCCCTCCACTTT

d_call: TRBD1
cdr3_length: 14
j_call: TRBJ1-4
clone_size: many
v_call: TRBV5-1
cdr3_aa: CASSSGQGNEKLFF
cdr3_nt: TGCGCCAGCAGCTCGGGACAGGGTAATGAAAAACTGTTTTTT

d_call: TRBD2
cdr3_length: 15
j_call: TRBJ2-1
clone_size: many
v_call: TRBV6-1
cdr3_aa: CASTVASGSYNEQFF
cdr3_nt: TGTGCCAGCACTGTGGCTAGCGGGAGTTACAATGAGCAGTTCTTC

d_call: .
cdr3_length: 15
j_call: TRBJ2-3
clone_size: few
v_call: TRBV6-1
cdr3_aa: CASRIDRSFFDTQYF
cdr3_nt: TGTGCCAGCAGGATTGACAGGAGTTTTTTTGATACGCAGTATTTT

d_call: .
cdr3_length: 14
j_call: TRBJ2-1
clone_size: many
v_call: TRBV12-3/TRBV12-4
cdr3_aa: CASSLAGGYNEQFF
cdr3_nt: TGTGCCAGCAGTTTAGCGGGAGGCTACAATGAGCAGTTCTTC

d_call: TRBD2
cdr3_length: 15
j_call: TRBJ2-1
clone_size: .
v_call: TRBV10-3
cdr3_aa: CAITAGLAGEGEQFF
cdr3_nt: TGTGCCATCACGGCGGGACTAGCGGGAGAGGGTGAGCAGTTCTTC

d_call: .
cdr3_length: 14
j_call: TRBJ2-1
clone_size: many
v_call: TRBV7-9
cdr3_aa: CASSPSSPGAEQFF
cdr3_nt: TGTGCCAGCAGCCCTTCCTCCCCGGGCGCTGAGCAGTTCTTC

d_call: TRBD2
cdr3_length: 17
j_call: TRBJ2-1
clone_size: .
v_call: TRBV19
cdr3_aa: CASSPPRSGPSVNEQFF
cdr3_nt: TGTGCCAGTAGTCCCCCACGTAGCGGGCCTTCAGTAAATGAGCAGTTCTTC

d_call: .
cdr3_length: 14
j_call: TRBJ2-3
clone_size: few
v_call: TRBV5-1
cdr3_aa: CASSRDTGTDTQYF
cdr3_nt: TGCGCCAGCAGCCGGGACACCGGGACAGATACGCAGTATTTT

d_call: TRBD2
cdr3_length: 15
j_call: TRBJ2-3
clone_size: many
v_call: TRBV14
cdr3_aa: CASSQGLAGTDTQYF
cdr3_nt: TGTGCCAGCAGCCAAGGACTAGCGGGCACAGATACGCAGTATTTT

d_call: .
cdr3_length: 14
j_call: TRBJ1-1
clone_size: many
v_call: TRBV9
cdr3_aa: CASSPRDSGTEAFF
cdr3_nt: TGTGCCAGCAGCCCCCGCGACAGTGGAACTGAAGCTTTCTTT

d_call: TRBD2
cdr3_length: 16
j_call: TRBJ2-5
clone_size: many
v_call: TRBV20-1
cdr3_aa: CSASTSGRARRETQYF
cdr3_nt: TGCAGTGCTAGTACTAGCGGGAGGGCCAGGAGAGAGACCCAGTACTTC

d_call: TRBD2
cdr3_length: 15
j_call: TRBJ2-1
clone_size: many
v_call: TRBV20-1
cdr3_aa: CSARAGLGPYNEQFF
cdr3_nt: TGCAGTGCTAGAGCGGGACTAGGCCCCTACAATGAGCAGTTCTTC

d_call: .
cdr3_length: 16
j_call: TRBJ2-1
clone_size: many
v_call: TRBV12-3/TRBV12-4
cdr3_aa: CASSSIAVGGYNEQFF
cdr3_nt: TGTGCCAGCAGTTCCATAGCGGTTGGAGGGTACAATGAGCAGTTCTTC

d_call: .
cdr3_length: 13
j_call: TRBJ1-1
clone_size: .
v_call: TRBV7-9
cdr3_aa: CASSHHKNTGAFF
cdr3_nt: TGTGCCAGCAGCCACCATAAGAACACTGGAGCTTTCTTT

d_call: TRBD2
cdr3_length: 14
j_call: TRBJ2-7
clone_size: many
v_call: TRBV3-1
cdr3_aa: CASRQLAGASEQYF
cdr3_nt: TGTGCCAGCAGACAACTAGCGGGAGCATCGGAGCAGTACTTC

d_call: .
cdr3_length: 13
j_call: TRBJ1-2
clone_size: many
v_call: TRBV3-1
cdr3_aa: CASSQVLGYGYTF
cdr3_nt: TGTGCCAGCAGCCAAGTTCTAGGCTATGGCTACACCTTC